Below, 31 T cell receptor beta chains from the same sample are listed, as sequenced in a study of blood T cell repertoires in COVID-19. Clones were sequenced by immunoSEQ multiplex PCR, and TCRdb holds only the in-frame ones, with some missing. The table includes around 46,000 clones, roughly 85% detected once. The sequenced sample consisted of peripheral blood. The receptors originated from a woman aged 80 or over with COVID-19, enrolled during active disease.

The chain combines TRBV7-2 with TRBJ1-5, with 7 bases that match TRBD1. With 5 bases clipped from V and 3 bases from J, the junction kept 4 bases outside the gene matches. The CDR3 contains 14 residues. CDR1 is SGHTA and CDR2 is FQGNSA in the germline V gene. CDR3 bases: TGTGCCAGCAGCAGACAGGGACTCAATCAGCCCCAGCATTTT. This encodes CASSRQGLNQPQHF.

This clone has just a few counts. The CDR3: CASSLAVSSGNTIYF. For the CDR3, the DNA is TGTGCCAGCAGCTTAGCGGTTTCCTCGGGGAACACCATATATTTT. This sequence joins TRBV7-6 and TRBJ1-3; D is unclear. Germline V lookup: CDR1 SGHVS, CDR2 FNYEAQ. V lost 0 bases and J lost 7, with 13 bases in between. The CDR3 consists of 15 residues.

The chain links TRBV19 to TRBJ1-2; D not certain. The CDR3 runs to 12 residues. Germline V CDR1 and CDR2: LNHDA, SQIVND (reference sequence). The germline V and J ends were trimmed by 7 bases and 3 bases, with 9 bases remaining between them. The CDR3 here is CASNEGYYGYTF. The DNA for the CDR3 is TGTGCCAGTAACGAGGGTTACTATGGCTACACCTTC.

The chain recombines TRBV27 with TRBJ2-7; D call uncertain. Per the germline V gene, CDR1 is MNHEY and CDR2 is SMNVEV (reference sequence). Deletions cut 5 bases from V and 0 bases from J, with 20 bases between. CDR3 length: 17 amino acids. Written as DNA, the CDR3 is TGTGCCAGCAGTCCCATCTTTCTGACTCATAGCTCCTACGAGCAGTACTTC. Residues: CASSPIFLTHSSYEQYF.

CDR3 nucleotides: TGTGCCAGCAGTTTAGGACAGGGTCAGGCGCGAGGTGAGCAGTTCTTC. Encoded protein: CASSLGQGQARGEQFF. V and J are TRBV27 and TRBJ2-1; 8 bases map to TRBD1. The CDR3 spans 16 residues. Trimming removed 2 bases from V and 9 bases from J; junction bases left unmatched: 12. Germline CDR1 is MNHEY and CDR2 is SMNVEV (reference sequence).

In nucleotides, the CDR3 is TGTGCCACGGGGGCGAACACCGGGGAGCTGTTTTTT. Protein: CATGANTGELFF. This chain uses TRBV9 with TRBJ2-2; TRBD2 is a possible D gene (6 bases). Trimming cost V 9 bases and J 0 bases, with 6 bases left between them. The CDR3 covers 12 residues. Germline V gene lookup returns CDR1 SGDLS and CDR2 YYNGEE.

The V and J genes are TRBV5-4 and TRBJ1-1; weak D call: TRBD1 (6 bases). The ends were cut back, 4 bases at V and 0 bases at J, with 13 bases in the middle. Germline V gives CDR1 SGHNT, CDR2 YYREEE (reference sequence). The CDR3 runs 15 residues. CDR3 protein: CASSQPGTLNTEAFF. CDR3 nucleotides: TGTGCCAGCAGCCAACCAGGGACACTGAACACTGAAGCTTTCTTT.

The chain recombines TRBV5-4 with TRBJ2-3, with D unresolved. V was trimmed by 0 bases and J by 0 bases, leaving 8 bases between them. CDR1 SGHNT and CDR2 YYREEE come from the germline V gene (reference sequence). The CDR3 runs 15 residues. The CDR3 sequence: CASSLVYGSTDTQYF. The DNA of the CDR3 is TGTGCCAGCAGCTTGGTATACGGGAGCACAGATACGCAGTATTTT.

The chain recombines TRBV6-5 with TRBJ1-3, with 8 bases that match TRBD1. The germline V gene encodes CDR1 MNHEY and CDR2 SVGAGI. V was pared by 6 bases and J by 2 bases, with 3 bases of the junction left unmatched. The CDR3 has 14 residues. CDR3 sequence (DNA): TGTGCCAGCAGGAGGACAGGGACTGGAAACACCATATATTTT. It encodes CASRRTGTGNTIYF.

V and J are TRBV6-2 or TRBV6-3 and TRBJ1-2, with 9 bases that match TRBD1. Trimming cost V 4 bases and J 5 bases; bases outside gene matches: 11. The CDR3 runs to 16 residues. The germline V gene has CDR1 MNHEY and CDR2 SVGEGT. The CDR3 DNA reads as TGTGCCAGCAGTTCTTTACCGGGACAGGGATCATATGGCTACACCTTC. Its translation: CASSSLPGQGSYGYTF.

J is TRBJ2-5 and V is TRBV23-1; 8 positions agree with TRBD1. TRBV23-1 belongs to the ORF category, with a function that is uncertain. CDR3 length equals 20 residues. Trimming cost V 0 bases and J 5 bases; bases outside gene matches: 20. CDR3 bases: TGCGCCAGCAGTCAATCACCCCAAATCATCCCCAGGGGGCGCGGGGAGACCCAGTACTTC. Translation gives CASSQSPQIIPRGRGETQYF.

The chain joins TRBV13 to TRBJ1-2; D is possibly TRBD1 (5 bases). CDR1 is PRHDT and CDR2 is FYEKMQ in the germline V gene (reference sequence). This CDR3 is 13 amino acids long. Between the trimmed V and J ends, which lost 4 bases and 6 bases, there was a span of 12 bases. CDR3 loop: CASSWGTIDGYTF. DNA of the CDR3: TGTGCCAGCAGCTGGGGGACTATTGATGGCTACACCTTC.

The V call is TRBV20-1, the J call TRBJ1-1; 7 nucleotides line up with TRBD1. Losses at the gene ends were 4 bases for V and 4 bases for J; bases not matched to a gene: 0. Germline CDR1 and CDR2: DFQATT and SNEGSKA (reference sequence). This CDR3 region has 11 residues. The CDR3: CSATGGTEAFF. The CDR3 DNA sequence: TGCAGTGCTACAGGGGGCACTGAAGCTTTCTTT.

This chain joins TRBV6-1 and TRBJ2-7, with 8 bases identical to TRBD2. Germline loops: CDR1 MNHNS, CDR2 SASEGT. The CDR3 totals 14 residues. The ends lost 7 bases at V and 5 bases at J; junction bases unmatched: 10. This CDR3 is CASNPGLVMNEQYF. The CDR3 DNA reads TGTGCCAGCAACCCGGGACTAGTTATGAACGAGCAGTACTTC.

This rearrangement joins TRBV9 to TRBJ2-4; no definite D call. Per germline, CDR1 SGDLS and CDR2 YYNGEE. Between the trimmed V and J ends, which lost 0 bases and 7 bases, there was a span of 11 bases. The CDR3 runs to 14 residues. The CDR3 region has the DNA TGTGCCAGCAGCGTAGGAATTGTAGCTAACATTCAGTACTTC. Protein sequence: CASSVGIVANIQYF.

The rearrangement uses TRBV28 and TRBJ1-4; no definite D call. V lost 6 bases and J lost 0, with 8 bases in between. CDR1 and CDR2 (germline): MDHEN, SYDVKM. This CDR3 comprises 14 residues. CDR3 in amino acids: CASSPYTTNEKLFF. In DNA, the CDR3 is TGTGCCAGCAGCCCCTATACAACTAATGAAAAACTGTTTTTT.

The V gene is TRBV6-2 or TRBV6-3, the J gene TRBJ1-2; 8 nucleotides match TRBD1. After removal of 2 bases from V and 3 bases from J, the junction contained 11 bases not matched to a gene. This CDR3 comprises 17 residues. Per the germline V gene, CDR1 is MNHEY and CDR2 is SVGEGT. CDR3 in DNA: TGTGCCAGCAGTTACACCCGGGGCAGGGGGCACGACTATGGCTACACCTTC. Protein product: CASSYTRGRGHDYGYTF.

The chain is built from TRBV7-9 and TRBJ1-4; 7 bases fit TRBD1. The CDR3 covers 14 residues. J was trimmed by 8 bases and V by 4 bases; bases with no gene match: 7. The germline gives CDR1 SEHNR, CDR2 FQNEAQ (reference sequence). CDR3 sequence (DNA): TGTGCCAGCAGCTCTGGACAGGTCGGGGAAAAACTGTTTTTT. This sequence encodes CASSSGQVGEKLFF.

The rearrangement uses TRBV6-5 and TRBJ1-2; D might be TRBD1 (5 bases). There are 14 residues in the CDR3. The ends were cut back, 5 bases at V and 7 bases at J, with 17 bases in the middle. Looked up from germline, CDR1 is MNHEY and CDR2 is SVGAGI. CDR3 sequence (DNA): TGTGCCAGCAGTCCCCGGAGGGGATCGGGTGGCTACACCTTC. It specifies CASSPRRGSGGYTF.

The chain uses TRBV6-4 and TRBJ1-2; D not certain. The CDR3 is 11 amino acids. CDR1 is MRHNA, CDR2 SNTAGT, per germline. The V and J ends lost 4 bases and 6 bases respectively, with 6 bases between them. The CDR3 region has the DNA TGTGCCAGCAGTGCCGGGGATGGCTACACCTTC. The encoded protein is CASSAGDGYTF.

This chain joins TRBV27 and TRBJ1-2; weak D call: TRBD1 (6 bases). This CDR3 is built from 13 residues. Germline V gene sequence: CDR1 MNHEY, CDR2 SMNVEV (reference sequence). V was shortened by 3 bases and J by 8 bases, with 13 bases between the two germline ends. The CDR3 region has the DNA TGTGCCAGCAGTTTGGGGGCGCGTGGCGGCTACACCTTC. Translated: CASSLGARGGYTF.

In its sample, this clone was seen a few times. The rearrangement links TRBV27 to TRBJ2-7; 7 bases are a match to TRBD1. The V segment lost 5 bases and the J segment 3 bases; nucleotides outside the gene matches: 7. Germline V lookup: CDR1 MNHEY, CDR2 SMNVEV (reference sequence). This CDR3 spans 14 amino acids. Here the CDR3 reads CASSRPGQSYEQYF. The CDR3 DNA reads TGTGCCAGCAGTCGTCCGGGACAGAGCTACGAGCAGTACTTC.

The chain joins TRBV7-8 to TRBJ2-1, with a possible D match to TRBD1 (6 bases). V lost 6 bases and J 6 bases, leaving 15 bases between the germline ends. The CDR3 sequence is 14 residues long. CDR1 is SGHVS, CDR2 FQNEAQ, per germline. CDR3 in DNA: TGTGCCAGCAGTCCCCGTGGACAGCGCAATGAGCAGTTCTTC. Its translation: CASSPRGQRNEQFF.

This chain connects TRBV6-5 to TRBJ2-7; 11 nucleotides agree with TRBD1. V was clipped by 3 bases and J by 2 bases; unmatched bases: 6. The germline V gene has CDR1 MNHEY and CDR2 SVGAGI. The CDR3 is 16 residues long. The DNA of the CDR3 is TGTGCCAGCAGTTATCAAGGGACAGGGGGGGCCTACGAGCAGTACTTC. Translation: CASSYQGTGGAYEQYF.

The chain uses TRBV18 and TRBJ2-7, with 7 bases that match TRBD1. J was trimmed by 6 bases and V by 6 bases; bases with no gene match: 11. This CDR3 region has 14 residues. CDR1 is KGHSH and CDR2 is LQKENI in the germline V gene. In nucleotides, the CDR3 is TGTGCCAGCTCCCTCGCAGGGGGTCCTCGCGAGCAGTACTTC. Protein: CASSLAGGPREQYF. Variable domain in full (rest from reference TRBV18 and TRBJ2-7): NAGVMQNPRHLVRRRGQEARLRCSPMKGHSHVYWYRQLPEEGLKFMVYLQKENIIDESGMPKERFSAEFPKEGPSILRIQQVVRGDSAAYFCASSLAGGPREQYFGPGTRLTVT.

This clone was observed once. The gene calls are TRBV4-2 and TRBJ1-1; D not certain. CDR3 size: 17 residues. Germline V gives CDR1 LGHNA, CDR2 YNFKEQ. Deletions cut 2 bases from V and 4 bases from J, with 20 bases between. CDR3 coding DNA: TGTGCCAGCAGCCAACCCCAGGCGAAGGGTGAGGGCACTGAAGCTTTCTTT. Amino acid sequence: CASSQPQAKGEGTEAFF.

The CDR3 DNA follows: TGTGCCACCAGCAGAGATCGGGGTTTGGGCTCTGGAAACACCATATATTTT. As protein: CATSRDRGLGSGNTIYF. The genes are TRBV15 and TRBJ1-3; D is unresolved. The CDR3 contains 17 residues. V lost 0 bases, J lost 0 bases, and 12 bases lay in between. Germline V gene lookup returns CDR1 LNHNV and CDR2 YYDKDF (reference sequence). Supplemented by reference TRBV15 and TRBJ1-3, the full variable domain reads DAMVIQNPRYQVTQFGKPVTLSCSQTLNHNVMYWYQQKSSQAPKLLFHYYDKDFNNEADTPDNFQSRRPNTSFCFLDIRSPGLGDTAMYLCATSRDRGLGSGNTIYFGEGSWLTVV.

The CDR3 reads CASSLQTGSYEQYF. The CDR3 nucleotides are TGCGCCAGCAGCTTGCAGACAGGCTCCTACGAGCAGTACTTC. The V call is TRBV5-1, the J call TRBJ2-7; D possibly corresponds to TRBD1 (6 bases). Germline V lookup: CDR1 SGHRS, CDR2 YFSETQ. V gave up 1 base and J gave up 0 bases, with 8 bases separating them. The CDR3 has 14 amino acids.

CDR3: CASREWSGDYGYTF. CDR3 coding DNA: TGTGCCAGCAGGGAATGGTCGGGGGACTATGGCTACACCTTC. J is TRBJ1-2 and V is TRBV5-6; D is possibly TRBD1 (5 bases). V was cut by 5 bases and J by 3 bases, with 14 bases left in between. CDR1 and CDR2 from the germline V gene are SGHDT and YYEEEE. The CDR3 totals 14 residues.

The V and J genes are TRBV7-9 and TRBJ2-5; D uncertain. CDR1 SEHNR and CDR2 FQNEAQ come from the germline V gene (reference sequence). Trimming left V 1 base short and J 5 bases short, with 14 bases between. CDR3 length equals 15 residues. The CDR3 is CASSLGPGSIETQYF. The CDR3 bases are TGTGCCAGCAGCTTAGGGCCCGGGTCTATTGAGACCCAGTACTTC.

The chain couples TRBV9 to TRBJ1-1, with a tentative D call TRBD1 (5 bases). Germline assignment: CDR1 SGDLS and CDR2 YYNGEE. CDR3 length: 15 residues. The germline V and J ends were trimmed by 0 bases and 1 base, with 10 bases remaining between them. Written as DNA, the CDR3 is TGTGCCAGCAGCGTAGGGGGGGATTGGAACACTGAAGCTTTCTTT. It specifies CASSVGGDWNTEAFF.